The text below deals with one T cell receptor beta chain. Its specific antigen is unknown. Base-call qualities are not available, and no considerably larger clone is one nucleotide away. The data were taken from a study of T cell responses to AZD1222 COVID-19 vaccine (dated by TCRdb to the early 2020s). In terms of the full investigation: AZD1222 recipients with second doses at about 4 weeks or about 12 weeks were pooled, because spike-specific TCR depth and breadth did not differ between schedules. TCR sequencing was performed for 233 trial participants, of whom 200 to 220 were given two doses of AZD1222 and around 25 were given two doses of MenACWY control vaccine. Trial participants were enrolled by age into subgroups of 18-55, 56-69 and 70-plus years, and approximately 150, 30 and 60 TCR-sequenced participants, respectively, were included in these subgroups. Study-wide findings and limitations: After two AZD1222 doses, both the breadth and the depth of spike-specific TCRs were significantly higher than at day 0 and than in MenACWY recipients. Because no day 14 peak-response samples were available, the repertoires could be characterized only after the peak T cell response. Only five to seven AZD1222 recipients were SARS-CoV-2 seropositive at baseline, limiting conclusions about previously exposed vaccinees. Reportedly, almost half of the unique spike-specific TCRs recognized epitopes lying outside the regions that are mutated in the B.1.351 and B.1.1.7 variants. Participants were mostly white British, with more females than males. The authors suggested clonal diversity may have been underestimated. CD4 TCRs associated with the vaccine covered the entire spike protein, and the dominant responses were in regions 160-218 and 743-854. The 56-69-year group was small, and its depth increase did not reach significance, likely because of low power.

CDR1 and CDR2, per the germline V gene, are SGDLS and YYNGEE. V drops 0 bases and J drops 3 bases, leaving 13 bases in between. Including cysteine and phenylalanine, the CDR3 has 16 amino acids. Left in the record is the CDR3 DNA by itself, 48 bases read in frame from the first base. In light of the paper, this sample's time point label describes: baseline before first vaccination. Vaccinee samples were obtained from the UK trials COV001 and COV002, which included a single-blind randomized controlled phase 2/3 trial of AZD1222 (ChAdOx1 nCoV-19) in healthy adults. For TCRbeta chain sequencing, PBMC samples from trial participants were taken at day 0 and at day 28 after the second dose. The CDR3 regions of human TCRbeta chains were analyzed by immunosequencing. On the authors' methods: TCRs in the repertoires were matched against a reference library of SARS-CoV-2-specific TCRs that had been generated with the MIRA antigen-specificity platform. Breadth was defined as the fraction of unique TCRs that were SARS-CoV-2-associated. Depth was defined as the fraction of total T cells that were SARS-CoV-2-associated. Using the MIRA data, each spike-specific TCR was assigned both to the spike region to which the TCR was reactive and to a CD4 or CD8 class. Log10-transformed breadth and depth values were compared by one-way ANOVA with Sidak's multiple comparisons tests. This is the immuneACCESS table as TCRdb keeps it, with only in-frame sequences that have V and J called. A part of the clones is gone; compared with another copy, unresolved V genes explain less than half, and the rest is unexplained. Clone size and V and J calls were adopted from that table, with D and trimming inferred from the DNA. In all, the sample holds 70,000 or so clones, and around 87% of those were seen once. The ten biggest clones cover around 24% of the sample.

The receptor was derived from an adult in good health. The rearranged segments are TRBV9 and TRBJ2-1, and the D gene may be TRBD1, 5 bases matching. This sample comprised peripheral blood, obtained on day 0 of AZD1222 vaccination. The DNA sequence is TGTGCCAGCAGCGTAGGCTCTCAGGGATTCTACAATGAGCAGTTCTTC. This translates into CASSVGSQGFYNEQFF.